The rows below give T cell receptor beta chains drawn from one sample of a study of response to subunit inactivated influenza vaccine. TCRdb ran MiXCR on the RT-PCR reads and lists one entry per CDR3 protein. The data hold about 170,000 distinct CDR3 sequences, with 10% to 15% observed a single time. These sequences were also reported in another study, on T cells expressing NK-cell markers.

The sequences come from CD8+ T cells sorted from PBMCs, collected approximately 13 days after vaccination. Receptors were obtained from a man aged 50-59 years who received an inactivated influenza vaccine. The CDR3 runs from the conserved cysteine through the conserved F or W. Each record gives: D gene, V gene, clone size, J gene, CDR3 DNA, CDR3 protein. The D gene is left open where the match is weak. A row's size may be missing; if present it is once, few, many or a size class.

NA	TRBV27	few	TRBJ2-2	TGTGCCAGCAGTTACCATGGGGGCACCGGGGAGCTGTTTTTT	CASSYHGGTGELFF
TRBD2	TRBV30	NA	TRBJ2-5	TGTGCCTGGAGTCTTAGCGGGGGGGAGGAGACCCAGTACTTC	CAWSLSGGEETQYF
TRBD1	TRBV6-4	NA	TRBJ2-1	TGTGCCAGCAGTGCATGGACAGGGGACGAGCAGTTCTTC	CASSAWTGDEQFF
NA	TRBV4-3	NA	TRBJ2-3	TGCGCCAGCAGCCAAGGGGGGGACACAGATACGCAGTATTTT	CASSQGGDTDTQYF
NA	TRBV6-2/TRBV6-3	NA	TRBJ2-7	TGTGCCAGCAGCCTAGAACCACTATTCTACGAGCAGTACTTC	CASSLEPLFYEQYF
TRBD1	TRBV7-9	NA	TRBJ2-7	TGTGCCAGCAGCTTAGCTAGAGGGACAGGGAAACACGAGCAGTACTTC	CASSLARGTGKHEQYF
NA	TRBV5-6	few	TRBJ2-1	TGTGCCAGCAGCACCCAACTCCTAGCGAATGAGCAGTTCTTC	CASSTQLLANEQFF
NA	TRBV30	NA	TRBJ2-5	TGTGCCTGGAGGGGGGAATTGGGCGAGACCCAGTACTTC	CAWRGELGETQYF
NA	TRBV9	NA	TRBJ2-3	TGTGCCAGCAGCCCAACCGCCATTAGCTTCGGCACAGATACGCAGTATTTT	CASSPTAISFGTDTQYF
NA	TRBV6-6	NA	TRBJ1-1	TGTGCCAGCAGCGACCCAGGGTTCACTGAAGCTTTCTTT	CASSDPGFTEAFF
NA	TRBV4-3	NA	TRBJ2-1	TGCGCCAGCAGCCAAATACCGGGAGAGAACCTATACAATGAGCAGTTCTTC	CASSQIPGENLYNEQFF
NA	TRBV12-3/TRBV12-4	many	TRBJ2-5	TGTGCCAGCAGCCCTCGACGGCAAGAGACCCAGTACTTC	CASSPRRQETQYF
NA	TRBV12-2	many	TRBJ1-3	TGTGCAAGTCGCTTATCCTTTCCGGCGCAGGGGGCAAAGGGCACCATATATTTT	CASRLSFPAQGAKGTIYF
TRBD1	TRBV15	NA	TRBJ2-6	TGTGCCACCAGCAGCGAACAGGGGTCTGGGGCCAACGTCCTGACTTTC	CATSSEQGSGANVLTF
TRBD1	TRBV7-2	NA	TRBJ2-1	TGTGCCAGCAGCATCGACAGGGGCCTTTTCTCCTACAATGAGCAGTTCTTC	CASSIDRGLFSYNEQFF
NA	TRBV29-1	NA	TRBJ2-3	TGCAGCCCCCTACACATCATAGGGATCACAGATGCGCAGTATTTT	CSPLHIIGITDAQYF